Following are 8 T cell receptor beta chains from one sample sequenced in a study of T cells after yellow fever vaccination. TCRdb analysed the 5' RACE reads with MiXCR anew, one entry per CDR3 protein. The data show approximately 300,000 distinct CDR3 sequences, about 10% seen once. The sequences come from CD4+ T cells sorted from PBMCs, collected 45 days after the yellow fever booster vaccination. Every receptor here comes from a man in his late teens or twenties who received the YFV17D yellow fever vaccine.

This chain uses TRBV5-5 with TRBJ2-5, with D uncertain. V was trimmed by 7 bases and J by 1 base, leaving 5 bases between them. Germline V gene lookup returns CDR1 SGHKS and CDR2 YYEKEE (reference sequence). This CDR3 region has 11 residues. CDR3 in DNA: TGTGCCAGCCGCCCCCAAGAGACCCAGTACTTC. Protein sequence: CASRPQETQYF. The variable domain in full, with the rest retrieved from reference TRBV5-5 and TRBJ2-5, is DAGVTQSPTHLIKTRGQQVTLRCSPISGHKSVSWYQQVLGQGPQFIFQYYEKEERGRGNFPDRFSARQFPNYSSELNVNALLLGDSALYLCASRPQETQYFGPGTRLLVL.

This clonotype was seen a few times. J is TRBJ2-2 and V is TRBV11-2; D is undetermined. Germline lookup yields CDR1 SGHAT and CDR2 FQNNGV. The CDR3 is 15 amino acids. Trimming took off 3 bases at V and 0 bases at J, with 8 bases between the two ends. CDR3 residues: CASSFVTANTGELFF. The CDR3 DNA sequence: TGTGCCAGCAGCTTTGTTACAGCGAACACCGGGGAGCTGTTTTTT.

The CDR3 loop is CASSPGRAFYEQYV. The CDR3 bases are TGTGCCAGCTCACCCGGCAGAGCCTTCTACGAGCAGTACGTC. This chain links TRBV18 with TRBJ2-7; D not resolved. The CDR3 runs to 14 residues. The germline V gene has CDR1 KGHSH and CDR2 LQKENI. The germline V and J ends were trimmed by 3 bases and 3 bases, with 12 bases remaining between them.

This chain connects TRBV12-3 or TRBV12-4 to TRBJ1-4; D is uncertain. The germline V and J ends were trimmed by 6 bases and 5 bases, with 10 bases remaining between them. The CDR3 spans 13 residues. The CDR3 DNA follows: TGTGCCAGCAGCTCGGTGCGCAATGAAAAACTGTTTTTT. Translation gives CASSSVRNEKLFF.

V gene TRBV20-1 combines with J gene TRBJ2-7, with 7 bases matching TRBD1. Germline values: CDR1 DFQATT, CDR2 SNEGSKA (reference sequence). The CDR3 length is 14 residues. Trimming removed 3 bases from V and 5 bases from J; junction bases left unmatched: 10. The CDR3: CSASPTGRSHEQYF. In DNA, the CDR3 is TGCAGTGCTAGCCCGACAGGGCGGAGTCACGAGCAGTACTTC.

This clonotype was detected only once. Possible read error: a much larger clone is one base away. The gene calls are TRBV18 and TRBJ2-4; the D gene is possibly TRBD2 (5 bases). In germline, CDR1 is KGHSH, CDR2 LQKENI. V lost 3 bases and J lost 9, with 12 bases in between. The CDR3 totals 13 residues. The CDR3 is CASSPAEECIQYF. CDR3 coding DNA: TGTGCCAGCTCACCGGCGGAGGAATGCATTCAGTACTTC.

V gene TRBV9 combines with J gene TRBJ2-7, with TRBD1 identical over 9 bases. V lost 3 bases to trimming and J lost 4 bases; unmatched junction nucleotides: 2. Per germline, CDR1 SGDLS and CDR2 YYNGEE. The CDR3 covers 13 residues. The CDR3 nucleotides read TGTGCCAGCAGCGCCGACAGGGGGTACGAGCAGTACTTC. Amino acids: CASSADRGYEQYF.

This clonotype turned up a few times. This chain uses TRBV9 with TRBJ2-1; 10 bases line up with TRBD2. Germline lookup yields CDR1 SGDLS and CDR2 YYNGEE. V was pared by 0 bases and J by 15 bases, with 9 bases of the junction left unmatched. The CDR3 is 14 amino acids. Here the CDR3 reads CASSVVASGGDRFF. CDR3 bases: TGTGCCAGCAGCGTAGTGGCTAGCGGGGGAGATCGGTTCTTC.